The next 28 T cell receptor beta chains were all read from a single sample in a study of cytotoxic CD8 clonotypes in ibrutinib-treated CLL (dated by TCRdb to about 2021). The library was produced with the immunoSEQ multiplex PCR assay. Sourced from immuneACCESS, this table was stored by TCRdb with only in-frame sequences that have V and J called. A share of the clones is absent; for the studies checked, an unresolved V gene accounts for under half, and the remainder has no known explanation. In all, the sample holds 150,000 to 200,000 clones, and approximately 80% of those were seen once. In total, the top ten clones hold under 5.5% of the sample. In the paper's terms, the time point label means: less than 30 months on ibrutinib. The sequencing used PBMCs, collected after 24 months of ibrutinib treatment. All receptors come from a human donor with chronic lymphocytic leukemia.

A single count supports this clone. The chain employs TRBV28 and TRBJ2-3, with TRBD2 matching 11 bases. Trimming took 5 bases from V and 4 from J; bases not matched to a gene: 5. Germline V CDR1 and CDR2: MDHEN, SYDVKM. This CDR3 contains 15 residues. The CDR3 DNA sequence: TGTGCCAGCAGTCGTTTAGCGGGAGGGCCAGATACGCAGTATTTT. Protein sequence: CASSRLAGGPDTQYF.

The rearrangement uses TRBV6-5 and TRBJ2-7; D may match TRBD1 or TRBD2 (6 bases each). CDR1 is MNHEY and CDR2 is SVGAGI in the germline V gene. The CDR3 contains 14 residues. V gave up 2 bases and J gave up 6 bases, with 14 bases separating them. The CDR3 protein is CASSYRGTTGEQYF. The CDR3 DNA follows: TGTGCCAGCAGTTACCGGGGGACAACGGGCGAGCAGTACTTC.

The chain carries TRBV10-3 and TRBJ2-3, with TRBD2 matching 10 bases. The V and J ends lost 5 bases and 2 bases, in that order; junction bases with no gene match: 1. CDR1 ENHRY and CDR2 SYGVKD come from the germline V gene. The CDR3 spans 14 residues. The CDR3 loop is CAISTSGATDTQYF. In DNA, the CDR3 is TGTGCCATCAGTACTAGCGGGGCCACAGATACGCAGTATTTT.

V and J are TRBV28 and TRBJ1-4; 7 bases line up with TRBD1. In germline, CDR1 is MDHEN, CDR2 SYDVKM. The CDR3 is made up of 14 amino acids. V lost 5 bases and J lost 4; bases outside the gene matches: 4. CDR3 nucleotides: TGTGCCAGCAGTGACAGGGTTGGTAATGAAAAACTGTTTTTT. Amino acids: CASSDRVGNEKLFF.

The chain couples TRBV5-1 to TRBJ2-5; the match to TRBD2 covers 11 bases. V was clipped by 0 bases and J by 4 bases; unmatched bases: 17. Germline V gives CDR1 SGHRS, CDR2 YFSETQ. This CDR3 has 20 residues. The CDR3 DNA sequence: TGCGCCAGCAGCTTGGAAGGGGGTAGGCAACTAGCGGGGGCCCGAGAGACCCAGTACTTC. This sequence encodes CASSLEGGRQLAGARETQYF. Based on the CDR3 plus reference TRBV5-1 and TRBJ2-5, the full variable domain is KAGVTQTPRYLIKTRGQQVTLSCSPISGHRSVSWYQQTPGQGLQFLFEYFSETQRNKGNFPGRFSGRQFSNSRSEMNVSTLELGDSALYLCASSLEGGRQLAGARETQYFGPGTRLLVL.

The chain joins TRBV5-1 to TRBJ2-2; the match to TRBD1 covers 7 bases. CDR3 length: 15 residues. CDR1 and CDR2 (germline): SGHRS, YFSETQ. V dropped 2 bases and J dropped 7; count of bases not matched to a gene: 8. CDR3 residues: CASSFVDRDHGELFF. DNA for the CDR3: TGCGCCAGCAGCTTCGTAGACAGGGATCACGGGGAGCTGTTTTTT.

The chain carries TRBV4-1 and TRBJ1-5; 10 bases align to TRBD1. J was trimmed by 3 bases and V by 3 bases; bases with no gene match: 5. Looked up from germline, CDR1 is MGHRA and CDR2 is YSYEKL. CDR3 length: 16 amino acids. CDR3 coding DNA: TGCGCCAGCAGCCAGGGACAGGGGAGGCCCAATCAGCCCCAGCATTTT. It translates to CASSQGQGRPNQPQHF.

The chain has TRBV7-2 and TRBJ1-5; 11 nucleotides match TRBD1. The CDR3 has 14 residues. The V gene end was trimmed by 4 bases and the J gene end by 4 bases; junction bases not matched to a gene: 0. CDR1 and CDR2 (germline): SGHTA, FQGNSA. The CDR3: CASSWDRGNQPQHF. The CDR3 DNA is TGTGCCAGCAGCTGGGACAGGGGGAATCAGCCCCAGCATTTT.

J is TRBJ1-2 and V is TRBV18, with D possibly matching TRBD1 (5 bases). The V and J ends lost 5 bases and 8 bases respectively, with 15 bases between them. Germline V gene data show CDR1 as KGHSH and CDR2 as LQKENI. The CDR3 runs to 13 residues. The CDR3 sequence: CASSAGLRNGYTF. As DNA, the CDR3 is TGTGCCAGCTCAGCGGGACTTAGGAACGGCTACACCTTC.

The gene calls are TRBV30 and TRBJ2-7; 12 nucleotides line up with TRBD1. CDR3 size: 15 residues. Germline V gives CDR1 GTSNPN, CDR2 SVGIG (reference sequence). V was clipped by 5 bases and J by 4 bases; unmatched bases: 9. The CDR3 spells CAWSNRDRGPYEQYF. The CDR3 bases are TGTGCCTGGTCGAACCGGGACAGGGGGCCTTACGAGCAGTACTTC.

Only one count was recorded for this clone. In DNA form, the CDR3 reads TGTGCCAGCAAGAATAGCGGGAGAAGCCCCAATGAGCAGTTCTTC. Amino acid sequence: CASKNSGRSPNEQFF. The chain employs TRBV6-1 and TRBJ2-1, with TRBD2 matching 9 bases. The junction had 10 bases not matched to a gene; V was cut back by 7 bases and J by 6 bases. CDR1 and CDR2 (germline): MNHNS, SASEGT. This CDR3 contains 15 residues.

The CDR3 region is CASSQDRDQPQHF. The CDR3 DNA follows: TGCGCCAGCAGCCAGGACAGAGATCAGCCCCAGCATTTT. J is TRBJ1-5 and V is TRBV4-3, with a possible D match to TRBD1 (6 bases). Trimming pared 3 bases from V and 5 bases from J, leaving 8 bases between. This CDR3 contains 13 residues. Germline CDR1 reads LGHNA; CDR2 reads YSLEER.

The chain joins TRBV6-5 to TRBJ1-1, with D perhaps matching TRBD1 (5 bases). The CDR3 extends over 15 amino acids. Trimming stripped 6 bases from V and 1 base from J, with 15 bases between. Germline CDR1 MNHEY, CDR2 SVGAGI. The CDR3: CASSPTGPPNTEAFF. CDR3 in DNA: TGTGCCAGCAGCCCGACGGGACCGCCGAACACTGAAGCTTTCTTT.

DNA of the CDR3: TGTGCCAGCAGTGAATGGCGGGAGGCCCCTCGGGGGCAGTTCTTC. Translated: CASSEWREAPRGQFF. The chain uses TRBV2 and TRBJ2-1, with 8 bases identical to TRBD2. After removal of 2 bases from V and 12 bases from J, the junction contained 12 bases not matched to a gene. Germline CDR1 and CDR2: SNHLY and FYNNEI. The CDR3 has 15 amino acids.

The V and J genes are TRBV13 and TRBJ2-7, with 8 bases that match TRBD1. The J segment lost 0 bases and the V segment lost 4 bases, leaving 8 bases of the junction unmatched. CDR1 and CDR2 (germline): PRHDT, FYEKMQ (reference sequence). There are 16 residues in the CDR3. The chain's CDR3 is CASSSHTGGNSYEQYF. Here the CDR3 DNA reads TGTGCCAGCAGCTCCCATACAGGGGGAAACTCCTACGAGCAGTACTTC.

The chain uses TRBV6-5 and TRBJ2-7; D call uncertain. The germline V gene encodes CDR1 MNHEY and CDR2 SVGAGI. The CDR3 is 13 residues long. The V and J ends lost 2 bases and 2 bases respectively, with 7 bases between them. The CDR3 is CASSYPLTYEQYF. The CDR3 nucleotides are TGTGCCAGCAGTTACCCCCTCACCTACGAGCAGTACTTC.

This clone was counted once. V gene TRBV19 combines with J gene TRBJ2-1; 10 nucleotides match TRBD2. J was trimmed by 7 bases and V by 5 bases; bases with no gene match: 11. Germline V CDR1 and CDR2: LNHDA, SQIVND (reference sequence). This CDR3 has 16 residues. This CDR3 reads CASSRAAGGPGNEQFF. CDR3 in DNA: TGTGCCAGTAGTCGGGCAGCGGGGGGGCCGGGAAATGAGCAGTTCTTC.

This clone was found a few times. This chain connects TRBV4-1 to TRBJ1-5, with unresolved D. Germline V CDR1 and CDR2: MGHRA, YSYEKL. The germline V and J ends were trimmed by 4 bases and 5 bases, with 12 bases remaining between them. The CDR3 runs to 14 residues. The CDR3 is CASSRGGGDQPQHF. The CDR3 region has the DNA TGCGCCAGCAGCCGAGGTGGTGGGGATCAGCCCCAGCATTTT.

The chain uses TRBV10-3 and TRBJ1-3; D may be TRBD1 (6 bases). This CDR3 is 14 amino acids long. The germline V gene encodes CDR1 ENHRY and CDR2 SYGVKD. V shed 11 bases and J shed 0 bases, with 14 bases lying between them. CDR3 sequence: CAVGQSLSGNTIYF. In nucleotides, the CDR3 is TGTGCCGTTGGACAGAGCCTCTCTGGAAACACCATATATTTT.

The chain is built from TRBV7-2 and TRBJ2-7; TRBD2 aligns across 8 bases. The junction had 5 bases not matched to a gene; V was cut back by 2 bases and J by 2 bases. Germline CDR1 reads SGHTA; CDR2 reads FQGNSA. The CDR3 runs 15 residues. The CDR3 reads CASSLSTGGPYEQYF. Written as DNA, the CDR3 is TGTGCCAGCAGCTTATCGACGGGAGGGCCCTACGAGCAGTACTTC.

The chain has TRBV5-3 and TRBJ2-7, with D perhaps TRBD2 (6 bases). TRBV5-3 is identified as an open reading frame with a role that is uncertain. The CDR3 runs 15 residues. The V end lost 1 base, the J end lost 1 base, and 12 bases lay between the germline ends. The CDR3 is CARSLRGFRSYEQYF. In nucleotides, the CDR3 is TGTGCCAGAAGCTTGCGGGGGTTCCGATCCTACGAGCAGTACTTC.

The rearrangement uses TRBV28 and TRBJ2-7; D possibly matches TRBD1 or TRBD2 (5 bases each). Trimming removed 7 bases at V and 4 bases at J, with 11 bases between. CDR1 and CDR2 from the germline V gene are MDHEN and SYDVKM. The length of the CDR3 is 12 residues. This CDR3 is CASNGDGYEQYF. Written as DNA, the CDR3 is TGTGCCAGCAACGGGGACGGTTACGAGCAGTACTTC.

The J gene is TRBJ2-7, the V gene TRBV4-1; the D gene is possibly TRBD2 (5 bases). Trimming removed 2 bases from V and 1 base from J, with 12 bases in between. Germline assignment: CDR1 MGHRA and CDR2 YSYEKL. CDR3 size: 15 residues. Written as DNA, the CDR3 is TGCGCCAGCAGCCAACGGGAACAGCCATCCTACGAGCAGTACTTC. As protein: CASSQREQPSYEQYF.

CDR3: CASSLGTSSYEQYF. DNA for the CDR3: TGTGCCAGCAGCTTGGGGACTAGCTCCTACGAGCAGTACTTC. The chain recombines TRBV7-9 with TRBJ2-7, with 8 bases lining up with TRBD2. In germline, CDR1 is SEHNR, CDR2 FQNEAQ (reference sequence). This CDR3 is built from 14 residues. J lost 0 bases, V lost 3 bases, and 1 base had no gene match.

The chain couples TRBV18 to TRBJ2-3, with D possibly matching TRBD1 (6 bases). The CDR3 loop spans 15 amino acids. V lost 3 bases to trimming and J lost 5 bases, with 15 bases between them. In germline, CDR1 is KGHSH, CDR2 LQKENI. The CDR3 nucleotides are TGTGCCAGCTCACCGATTACGGGACAAAAAGATACGCAGTATTTT. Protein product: CASSPITGQKDTQYF.

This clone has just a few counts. In DNA, the CDR3 is TGTGCCTGTCGGCGTCCAACTCCCGGAACTAATGAAAAACTGTTTTTT. Its protein product is CACRRPTPGTNEKLFF. V and J are TRBV30 and TRBJ1-4; no clear D. The CDR3 sequence is 16 residues long. Trimming left V 6 bases short and J 1 base short, with 18 bases between. The germline gives CDR1 GTSNPN, CDR2 SVGIG (reference sequence).

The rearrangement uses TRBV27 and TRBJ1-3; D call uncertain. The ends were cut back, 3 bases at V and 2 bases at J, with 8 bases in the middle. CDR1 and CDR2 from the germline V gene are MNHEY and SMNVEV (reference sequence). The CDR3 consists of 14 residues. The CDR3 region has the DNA TGTGCCAGCAGTTTGAGGACCACTGGAAACACCATATATTTT. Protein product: CASSLRTTGNTIYF.

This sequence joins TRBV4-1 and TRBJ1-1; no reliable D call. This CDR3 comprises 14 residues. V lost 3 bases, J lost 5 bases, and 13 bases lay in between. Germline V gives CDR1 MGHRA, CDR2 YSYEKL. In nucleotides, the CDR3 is TGCGCCAGCAGCCAGGCATATATGGGAACTGAAGCTTTCTTT. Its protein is CASSQAYMGTEAFF.